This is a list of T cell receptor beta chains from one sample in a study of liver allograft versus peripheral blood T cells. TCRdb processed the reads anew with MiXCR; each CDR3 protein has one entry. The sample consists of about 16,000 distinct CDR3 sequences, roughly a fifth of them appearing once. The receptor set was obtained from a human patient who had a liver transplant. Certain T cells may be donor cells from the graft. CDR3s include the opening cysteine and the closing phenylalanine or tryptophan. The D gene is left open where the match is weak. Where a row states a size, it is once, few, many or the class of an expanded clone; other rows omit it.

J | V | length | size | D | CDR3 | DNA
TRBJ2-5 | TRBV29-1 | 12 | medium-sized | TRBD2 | CSVTTSGETQYF | TGCAGCGTAACGACTAGCGGAGAGACCCAGTACTTC
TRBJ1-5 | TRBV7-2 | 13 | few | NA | CASSPDGNQPQHF | TGTGCCAGCAGCCCGGACGGCAATCAGCCCCAGCATTTT
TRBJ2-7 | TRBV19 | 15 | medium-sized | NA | CASSSRQGKAYEQYF | TGTGCCAGTAGTAGTAGGCAGGGGAAGGCCTACGAGCAGTACTTC
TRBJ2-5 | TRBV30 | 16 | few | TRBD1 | CAWSSGTGSQQETQYF | TGTGCCTGGAGTTCCGGGACAGGGAGCCAACAAGAGACCCAGTACTTC
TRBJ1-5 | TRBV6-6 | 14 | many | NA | CASSSSQRNQPQHF | TGTGCCAGCAGTTCGTCACAGCGGAATCAGCCCCAGCATTTT
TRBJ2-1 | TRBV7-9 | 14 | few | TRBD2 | CASSLSGGPGGQFF | TGTGCCAGCAGCCTGAGCGGGGGGCCCGGGGGGCAGTTCTTC
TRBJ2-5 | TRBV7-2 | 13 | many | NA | CASSLIREETQYF | TGTGCCAGCAGCTTAATCAGGGAAGAGACCCAGTACTTC
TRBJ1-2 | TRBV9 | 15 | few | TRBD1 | CASNLGQGNYYGYTF | TGTGCCAGCAACCTGGGACAGGGAAATTACTATGGCTACACCTTC
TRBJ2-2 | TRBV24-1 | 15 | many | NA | CATSRGSSDTGELFF | TGTGCCACCAGCCGGGGGAGTAGCGACACCGGGGAGCTGTTTTTT
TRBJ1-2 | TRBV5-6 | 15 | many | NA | CASSLPGQGNYGYTF | TGTGCCAGCAGCTTACCGGGACAAGGGAACTATGGCTACACCTTC
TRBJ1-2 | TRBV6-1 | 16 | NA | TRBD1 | CASRSSTGGLNYGYTF | TGTGCCAGCAGGTCTTCGACAGGGGGCCTTAACTATGGCTACACCTTC
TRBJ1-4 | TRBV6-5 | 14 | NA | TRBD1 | CASRPGTGIEKLFF | TGTGCCAGCAGACCAGGGACAGGGATTGAAAAGCTGTTTTTT
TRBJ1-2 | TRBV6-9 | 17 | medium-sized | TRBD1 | CASSFRTGKGINYGYTF | TGTGCCAGCAGTTTCAGGACAGGGAAGGGAATTAACTATGGCTACACCTTC
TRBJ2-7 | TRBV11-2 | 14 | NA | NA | CASSSPRTSYEQYF | TGTGCCAGCAGCTCCCCCCGAACTAGCTACGAGCAGTACTTC
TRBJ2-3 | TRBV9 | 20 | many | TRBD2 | CASSRGSGHGAGGSTDTQYF | TGTGCCAGCAGCCGAGGGTCGGGGCATGGTGCGGGAGGTTCCACAGATACGCAGTATTTT
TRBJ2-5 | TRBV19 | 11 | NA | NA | CASSNRGIQYF | TGTGCCAGTAGTAACCGGGGAATCCAGTACTTC